This T cell receptor (beta chain) appears in the sequencing data of a study of shared clonotypes between healthy human individuals. Findings of the study overall: Rarefaction gave evidence that sorted-subset sequencing remained incomplete despite large depth. Only blood samples were collected, and tissue repertoires likely differ.

Repertoires were generated with immunoSEQ multiplex PCR, while TCRdb's copy carries only in-frame clones and drops some. The data contain some 500,000 clones, 90% to 96% of them seen just once; the ten biggest clones take up roughly 0.06%. This clone occurred once. As yet, its antigen is unknown. The TCR sequence derives from a woman aged 25 to 39 in good health. The specimen sequenced was naive CD4+ T cells sorted from blood. Subset defined: CD45RA+ positively selected.

The CDR3 bases are TGTGCCAGCAGTTTGAGGGGAATTGGTGGAAACACCATATATTTT. Its translation: CASSLRGIGGNTIYF. J is TRBJ1-3 and V is TRBV28, with D maybe TRBD1 (5 bases). Germline V gene data show CDR1 as MDHEN and CDR2 as SYDVKM. Trimming stripped 3 bases from V and 3 bases from J, with 12 bases between. There are 15 residues in the CDR3.